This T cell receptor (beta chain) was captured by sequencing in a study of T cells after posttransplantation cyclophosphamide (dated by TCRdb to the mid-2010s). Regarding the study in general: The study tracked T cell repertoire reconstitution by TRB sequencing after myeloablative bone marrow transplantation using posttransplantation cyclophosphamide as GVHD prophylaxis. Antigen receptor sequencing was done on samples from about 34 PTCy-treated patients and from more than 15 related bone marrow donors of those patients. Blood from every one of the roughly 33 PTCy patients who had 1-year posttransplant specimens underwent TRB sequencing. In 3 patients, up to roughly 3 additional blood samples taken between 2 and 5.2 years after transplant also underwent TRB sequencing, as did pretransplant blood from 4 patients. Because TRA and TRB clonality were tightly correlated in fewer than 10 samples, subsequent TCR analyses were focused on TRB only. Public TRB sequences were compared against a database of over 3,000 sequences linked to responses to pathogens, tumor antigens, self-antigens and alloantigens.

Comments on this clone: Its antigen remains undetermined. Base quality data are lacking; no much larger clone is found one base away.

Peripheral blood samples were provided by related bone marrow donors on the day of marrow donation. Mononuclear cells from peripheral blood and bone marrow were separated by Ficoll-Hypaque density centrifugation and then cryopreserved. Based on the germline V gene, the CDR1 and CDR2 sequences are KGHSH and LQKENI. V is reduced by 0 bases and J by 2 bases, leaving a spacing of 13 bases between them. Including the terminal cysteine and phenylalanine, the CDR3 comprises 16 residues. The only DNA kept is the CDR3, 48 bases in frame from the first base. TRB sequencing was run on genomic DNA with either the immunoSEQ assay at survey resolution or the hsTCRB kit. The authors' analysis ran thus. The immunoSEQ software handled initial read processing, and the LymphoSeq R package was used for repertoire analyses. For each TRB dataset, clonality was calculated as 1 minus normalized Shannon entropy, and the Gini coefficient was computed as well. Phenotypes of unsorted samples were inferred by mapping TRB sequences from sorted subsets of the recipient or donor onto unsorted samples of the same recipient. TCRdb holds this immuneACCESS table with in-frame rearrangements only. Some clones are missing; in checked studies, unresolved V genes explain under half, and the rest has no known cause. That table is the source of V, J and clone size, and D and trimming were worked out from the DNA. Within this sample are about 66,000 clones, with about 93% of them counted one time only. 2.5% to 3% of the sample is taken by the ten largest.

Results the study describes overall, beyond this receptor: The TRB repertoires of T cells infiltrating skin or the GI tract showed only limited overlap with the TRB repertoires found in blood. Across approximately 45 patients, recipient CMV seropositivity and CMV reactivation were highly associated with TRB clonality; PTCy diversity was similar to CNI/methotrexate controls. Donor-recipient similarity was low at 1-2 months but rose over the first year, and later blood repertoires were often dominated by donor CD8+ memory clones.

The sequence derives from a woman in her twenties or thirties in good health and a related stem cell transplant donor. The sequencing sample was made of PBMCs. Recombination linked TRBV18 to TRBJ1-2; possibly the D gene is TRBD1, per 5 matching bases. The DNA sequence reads TGTGCCAGCTCACCACCGGTCCAGGGCGGAAACTATGGCTACACCTTC. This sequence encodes CASSPPVQGGNYGYTF.